This T cell receptor beta chain was sequenced for a study of T cell responses to AZD1222 COVID-19 vaccine. General study points: Females made up more of the donors, who were largely white British, and clonal diversity may have come out too low. As reported, nearly half of all spike-specific TCRs target variant regions that are unmutated. Following two doses of AZD1222, Spike-specific TCR breadth and depth rose. Across spike, vaccine-associated CD4 TCRs were found, dominant at 160-218 and 743-854.

The CDR3 runs 15 residues. The V gene lost 2 bases and the J gene lost 0 bases, with 7 bases spanning the gap. Per germline, CDR1 KGHDR and CDR2 SFDVKD. TCRdb keeps only in-frame clones here, not all; method: immunoSEQ multiplex PCR. Here the sample spans roughly 140,000 clones, approximately 94% being singletons. Notes on this clone: Antigen: not known.

The clonotype comes from an adult in good health. The source material was peripheral blood, sampled on day 0 of AZD1222 vaccination. This chain joins TRBV24-1 and TRBJ1-3, with a possible D match to TRBD1 (5 bases). CDR3 sequence: CATSDSGDSGNTIYF. DNA of the CDR3: TGTGCCACCAGTGATTCGGGGGACTCTGGAAACACCATATATTTT.